The text below deals with one TCR beta chain. This sample was included in a study of human T cells and chemical hapten exposure. A single record per CDR3 protein comes from TCRdb applying MiXCR to the RACE reads. Here the sample spans about 69,000 distinct CDR3 sequences, 10% being singletons. The CDR3 runs to 14 residues. V lost 5 bases and J 0 bases, leaving 10 bases between the germline ends. The germline gives CDR1 LNHNV, CDR2 YYDKDF (reference sequence). Time point reported: patch test 2, 6 weeks after DPC sensitization. Stated treatment: therapeutic diphenylcyclopropenone sensitization with weekly scalp DPC.

The chain is built from TRBV15 and TRBJ1-1; D not resolved. The sequences come from whole blood, collected in connection with sensitization to the hapten diphenylcyclopropenone (DPC). The sequence was obtained from a woman aged 50 to 65 with alopecia areata. Some clones in this sample may be carry-over from other donors' samples. CDR3 in DNA: TGTGCCACCAGCCCGATGCGGGTGAACACTGAAGCTTTCTTT. Translating it yields CATSPMRVNTEAFF. The variable domain in full, with the rest retrieved from reference TRBV15 and TRBJ1-1, is DAMVIQNPRYQVTQFGKPVTLSCSQTLNHNVMYWYQQKSSQAPKLLFHYYDKDFNNEADTPDNFQSRRPNTSFCFLDIRSPGLGDTAMYLCATSPMRVNTEAFFGQGTRLTVV.